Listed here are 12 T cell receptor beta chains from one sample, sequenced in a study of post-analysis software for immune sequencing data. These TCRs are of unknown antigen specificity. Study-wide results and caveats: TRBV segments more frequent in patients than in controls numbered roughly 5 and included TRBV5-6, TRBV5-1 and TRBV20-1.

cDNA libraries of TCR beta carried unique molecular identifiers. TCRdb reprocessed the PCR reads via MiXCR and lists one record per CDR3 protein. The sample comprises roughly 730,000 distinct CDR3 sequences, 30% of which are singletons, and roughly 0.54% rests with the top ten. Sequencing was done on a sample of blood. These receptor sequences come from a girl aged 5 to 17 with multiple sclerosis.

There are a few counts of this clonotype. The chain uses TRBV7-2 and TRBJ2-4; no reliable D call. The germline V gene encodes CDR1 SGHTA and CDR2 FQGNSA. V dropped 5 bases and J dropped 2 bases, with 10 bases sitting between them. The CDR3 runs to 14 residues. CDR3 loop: CASSPGQTKNIQYF. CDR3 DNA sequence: TGTGCCAGCAGCCCTGGGCAGACCAAAAACATTCAGTACTTC.

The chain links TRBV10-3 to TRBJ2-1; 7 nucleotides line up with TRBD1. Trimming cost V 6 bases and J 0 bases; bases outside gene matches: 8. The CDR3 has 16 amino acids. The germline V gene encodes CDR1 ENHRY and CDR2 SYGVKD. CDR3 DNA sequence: TGTGCCATCAGCGCCCGACAGGGAAGCTCCTACAATGAGCAGTTCTTC. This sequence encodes CAISARQGSSYNEQFF.

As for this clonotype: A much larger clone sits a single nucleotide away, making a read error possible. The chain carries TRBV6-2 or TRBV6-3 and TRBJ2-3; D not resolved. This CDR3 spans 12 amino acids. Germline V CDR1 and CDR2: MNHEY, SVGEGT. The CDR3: CGSSSQTDTQYF. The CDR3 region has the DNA TGTGGCAGCAGTTCCCAGACGGATACGCAGTATTTT.

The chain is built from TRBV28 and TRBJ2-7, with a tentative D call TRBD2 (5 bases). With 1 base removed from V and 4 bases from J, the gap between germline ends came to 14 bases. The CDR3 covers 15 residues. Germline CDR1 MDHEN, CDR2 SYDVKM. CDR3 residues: CASSLLPGFTYEQYF. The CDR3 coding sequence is TGTGCCAGCAGTTTATTGCCGGGATTCACGTACGAGCAGTACTTC.

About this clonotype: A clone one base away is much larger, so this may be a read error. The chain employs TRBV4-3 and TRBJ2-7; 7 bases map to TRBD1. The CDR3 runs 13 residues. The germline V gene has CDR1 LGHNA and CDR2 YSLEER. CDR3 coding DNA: TGCACCAGCAGCCCCGACAGGGACTACGAGCAGTACTTC. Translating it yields CTSSPDRDYEQYF.

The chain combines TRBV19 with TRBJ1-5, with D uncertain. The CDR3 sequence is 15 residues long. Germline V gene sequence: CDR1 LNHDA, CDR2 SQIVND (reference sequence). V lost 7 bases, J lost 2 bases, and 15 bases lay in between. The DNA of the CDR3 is TGTGCCAGTACCCCGGGCCCCTCGGGCAATCAGCCCCAGCATTTT. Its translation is CASTPGPSGNQPQHF.

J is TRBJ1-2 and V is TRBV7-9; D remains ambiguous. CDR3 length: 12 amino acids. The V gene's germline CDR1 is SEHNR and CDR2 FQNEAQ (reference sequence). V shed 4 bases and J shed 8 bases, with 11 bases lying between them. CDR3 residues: CASSSPPLGYTF. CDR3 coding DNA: TGTGCCAGCAGCTCACCTCCCCTGGGCTACACCTTC.

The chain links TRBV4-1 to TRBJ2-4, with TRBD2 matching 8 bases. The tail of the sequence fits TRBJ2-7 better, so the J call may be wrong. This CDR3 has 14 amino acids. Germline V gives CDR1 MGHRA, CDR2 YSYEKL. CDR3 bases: TGCGCCAGCAGCCAAGTTCCGGGGGGGCACGAGCAGTACTTC. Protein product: CASSQVPGGHEQYF.

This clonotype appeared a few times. CDR3 amino acids: CSVEGGPNLSYNEQFF. In nucleotides, the CDR3 is TGCAGCGTTGAGGGGGGACCGAACCTCTCCTACAATGAGCAGTTCTTC. The chain is built from TRBV29-1 and TRBJ2-1; a possible D gene is TRBD2 (6 bases). The CDR3 length is 16 residues. CDR1 is SQVTM and CDR2 is ANQGSEA in the germline V gene. The germline V and J ends were trimmed by 3 bases and 0 bases, with 15 bases remaining between them.

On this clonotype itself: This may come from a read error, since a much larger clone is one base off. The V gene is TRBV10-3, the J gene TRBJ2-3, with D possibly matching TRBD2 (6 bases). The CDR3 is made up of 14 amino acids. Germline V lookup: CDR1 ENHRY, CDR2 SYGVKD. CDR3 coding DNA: TGTGTCATCAGTCAAGGGACTAGCACAGATACGCAGTATTTT. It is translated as CVISQGTSTDTQYF.

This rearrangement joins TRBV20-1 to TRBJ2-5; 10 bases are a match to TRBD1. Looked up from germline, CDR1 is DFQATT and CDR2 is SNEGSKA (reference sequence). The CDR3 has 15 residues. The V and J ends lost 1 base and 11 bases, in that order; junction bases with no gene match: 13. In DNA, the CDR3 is TGCAGTGCTAGAGGGGGACAGGGGTCTTCCAATGAGCAGTACTTC. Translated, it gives CSARGGQGSSNEQYF.

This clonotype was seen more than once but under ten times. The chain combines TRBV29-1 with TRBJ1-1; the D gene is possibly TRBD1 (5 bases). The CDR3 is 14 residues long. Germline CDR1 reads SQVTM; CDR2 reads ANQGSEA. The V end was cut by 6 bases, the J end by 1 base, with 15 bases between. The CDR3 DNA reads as TGCAGCGTGGATGTCTGGGGGGGGAACACTGAAGCTTTCTTT. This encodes CSVDVWGGNTEAFF.